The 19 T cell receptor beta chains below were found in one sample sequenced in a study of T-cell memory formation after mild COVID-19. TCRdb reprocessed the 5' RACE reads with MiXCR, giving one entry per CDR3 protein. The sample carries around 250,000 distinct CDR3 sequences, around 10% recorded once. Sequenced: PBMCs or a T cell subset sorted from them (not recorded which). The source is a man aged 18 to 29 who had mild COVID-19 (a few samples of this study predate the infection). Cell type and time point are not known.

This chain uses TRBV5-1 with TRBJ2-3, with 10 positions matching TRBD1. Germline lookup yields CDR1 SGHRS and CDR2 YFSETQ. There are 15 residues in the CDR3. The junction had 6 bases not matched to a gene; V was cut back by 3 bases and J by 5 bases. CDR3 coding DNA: TGCGCCAGCAGCTCCGGGACAGGGGCCGGAGATACGCAGTATTTT. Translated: CASSSGTGAGDTQYF.

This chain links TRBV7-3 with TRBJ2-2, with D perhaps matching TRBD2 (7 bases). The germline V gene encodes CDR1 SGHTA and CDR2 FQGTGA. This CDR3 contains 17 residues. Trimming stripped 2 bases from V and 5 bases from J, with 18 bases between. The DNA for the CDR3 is TGTGCCAGCAGCTTACAGCTGGCAGGGGAGGGGACCGGGGAGCTGTTTTTT. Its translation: CASSLQLAGEGTGELFF.

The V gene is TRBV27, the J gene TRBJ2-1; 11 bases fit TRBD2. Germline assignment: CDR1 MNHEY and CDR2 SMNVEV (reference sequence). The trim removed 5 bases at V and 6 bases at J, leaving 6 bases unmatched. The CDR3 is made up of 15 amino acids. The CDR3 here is CASSPGTSGINEQFF. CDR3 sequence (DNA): TGTGCCAGCAGTCCCGGGACTAGCGGTATCAATGAGCAGTTCTTC.

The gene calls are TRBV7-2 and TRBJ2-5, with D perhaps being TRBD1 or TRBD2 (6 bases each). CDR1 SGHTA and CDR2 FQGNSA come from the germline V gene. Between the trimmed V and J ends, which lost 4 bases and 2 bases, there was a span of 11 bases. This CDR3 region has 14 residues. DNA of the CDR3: TGTGCCAGCAGCTCCCAAGGGGGGCAAGAGACCCAGTACTTC. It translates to CASSSQGGQETQYF.

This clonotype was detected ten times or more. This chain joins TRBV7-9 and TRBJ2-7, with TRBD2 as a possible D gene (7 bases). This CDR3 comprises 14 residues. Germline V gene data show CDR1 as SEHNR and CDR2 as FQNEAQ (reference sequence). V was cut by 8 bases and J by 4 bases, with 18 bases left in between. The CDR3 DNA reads TGTGCCAGCGGTCGGGGGGCCCAGCCTTACGAGCAGTACTTC. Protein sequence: CASGRGAQPYEQYF.

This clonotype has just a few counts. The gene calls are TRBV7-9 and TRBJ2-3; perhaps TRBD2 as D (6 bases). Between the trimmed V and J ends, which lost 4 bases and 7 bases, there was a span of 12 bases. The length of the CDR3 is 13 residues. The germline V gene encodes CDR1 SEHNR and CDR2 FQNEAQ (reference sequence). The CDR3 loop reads CASSSRAGYTQYF. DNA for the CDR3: TGTGCCAGCAGCTCCCGTGCGGGGTATACGCAGTATTTT.

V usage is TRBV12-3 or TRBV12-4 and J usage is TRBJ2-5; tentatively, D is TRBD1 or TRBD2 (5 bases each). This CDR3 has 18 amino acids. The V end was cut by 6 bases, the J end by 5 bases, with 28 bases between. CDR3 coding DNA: TGTGCCAGCAGCCAAGCTCCGGGACGGAATCCGTCGTGGGAGACCCAGTACTTC. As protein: CASSQAPGRNPSWETQYF.

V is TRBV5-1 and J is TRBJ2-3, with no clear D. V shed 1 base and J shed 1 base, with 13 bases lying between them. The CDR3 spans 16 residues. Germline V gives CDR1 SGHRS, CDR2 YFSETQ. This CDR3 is CASSLPVGLGTDTQYF. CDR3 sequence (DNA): TGCGCCAGCAGCTTGCCCGTGGGCCTGGGCACAGATACGCAGTATTTT.

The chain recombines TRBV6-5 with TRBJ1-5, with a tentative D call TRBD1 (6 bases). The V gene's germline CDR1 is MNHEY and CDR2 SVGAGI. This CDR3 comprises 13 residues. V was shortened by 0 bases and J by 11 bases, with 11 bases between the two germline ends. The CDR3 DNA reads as TGTGCCAGCAGTTACTCGCAGGGGCCAACCCAGCATTTT. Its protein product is CASSYSQGPTQHF.

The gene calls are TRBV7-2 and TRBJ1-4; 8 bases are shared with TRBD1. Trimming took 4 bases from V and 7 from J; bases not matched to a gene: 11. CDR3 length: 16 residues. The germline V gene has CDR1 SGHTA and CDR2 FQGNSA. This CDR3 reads CASSYYGQGRTEKLFF. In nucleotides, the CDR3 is TGTGCCAGCAGCTATTATGGACAGGGCAGGACTGAAAAACTGTTTTTT.

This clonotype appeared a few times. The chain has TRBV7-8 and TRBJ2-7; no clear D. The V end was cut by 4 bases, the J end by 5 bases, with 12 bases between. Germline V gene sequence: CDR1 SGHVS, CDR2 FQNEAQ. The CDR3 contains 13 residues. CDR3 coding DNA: TGTGCCAGCAGCTCGCGGACGGGTAACGAGCAGTACTTC. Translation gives CASSSRTGNEQYF.

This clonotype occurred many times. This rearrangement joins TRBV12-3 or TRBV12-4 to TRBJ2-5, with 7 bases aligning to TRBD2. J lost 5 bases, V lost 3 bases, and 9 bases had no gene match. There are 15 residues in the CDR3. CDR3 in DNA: TGTGCCAGCAGTTTCCAGGGACTATTGATGGAGACCCAGTACTTC. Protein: CASSFQGLLMETQYF.

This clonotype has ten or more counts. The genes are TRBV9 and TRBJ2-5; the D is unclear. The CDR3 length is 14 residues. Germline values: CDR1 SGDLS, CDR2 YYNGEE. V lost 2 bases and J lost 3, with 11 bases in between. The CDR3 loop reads CASSVGRYEETQYF. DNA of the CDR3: TGTGCCAGCAGCGTCGGACGGTATGAAGAGACCCAGTACTTC.

The CDR3 protein is CASSAPGEGTYEQYV. In DNA, the CDR3 is TGTGCCAGCAGTGCCCCAGGGGAAGGGACCTACGAGCAGTACGTC. The rearrangement links TRBV28 to TRBJ2-7, with D tentatively TRBD1 (6 bases). Germline V lookup: CDR1 MDHEN, CDR2 SYDVKM. CDR3 length: 15 residues. V was cut by 5 bases and J by 2 bases, with 16 bases left in between.

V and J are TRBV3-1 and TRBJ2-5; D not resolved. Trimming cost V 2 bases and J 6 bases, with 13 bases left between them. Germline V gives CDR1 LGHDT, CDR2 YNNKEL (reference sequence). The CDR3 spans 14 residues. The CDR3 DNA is TGTGCCAGCAGCCAAATCGTTTCCTCCAAGACCCAGTACTTC. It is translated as CASSQIVSSKTQYF.

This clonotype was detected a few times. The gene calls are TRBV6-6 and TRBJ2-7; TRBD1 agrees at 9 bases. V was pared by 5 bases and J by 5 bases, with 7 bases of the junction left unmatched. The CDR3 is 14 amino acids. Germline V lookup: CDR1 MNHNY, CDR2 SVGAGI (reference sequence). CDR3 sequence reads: CASSGLQGANEQYV. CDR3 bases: TGTGCCAGCAGTGGTCTACAGGGGGCTAACGAGCAGTACGTC.

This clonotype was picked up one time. The CDR3 DNA sequence: TGTGCCAGCAGTGAAGTTCCGAAACAAGGCGGCTACACCTTC. This gives the protein CASSEVPKQGGYTF. This sequence joins TRBV6-1 and TRBJ1-2; no firm D call. The CDR3 covers 14 residues. V was clipped by 1 base and J by 8 bases, with 14 bases between them. CDR1 MNHNS and CDR2 SASEGT come from the germline V gene.

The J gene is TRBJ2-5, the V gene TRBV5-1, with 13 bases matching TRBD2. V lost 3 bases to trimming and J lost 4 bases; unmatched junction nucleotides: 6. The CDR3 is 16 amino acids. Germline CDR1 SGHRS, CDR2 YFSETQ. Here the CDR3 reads CASSSGGLAGRETQYF. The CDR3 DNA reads TGCGCCAGCAGCTCCGGGGGACTAGCGGGGAGAGAGACCCAGTACTTC.

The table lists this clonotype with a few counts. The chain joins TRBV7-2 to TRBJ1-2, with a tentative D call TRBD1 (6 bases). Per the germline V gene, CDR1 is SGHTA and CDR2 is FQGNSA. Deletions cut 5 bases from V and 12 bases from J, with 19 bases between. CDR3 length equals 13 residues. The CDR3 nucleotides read TGTGCCAGCAGCGGGAGGGGGAACTTAGGTCACACCTTC. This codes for CASSGRGNLGHTF.